In its sample, the clone carrying this TCR beta chain was seen many times. The record originates from a study of T cells in Graves' hyperthyroidism and ophthalmopathy. This CDR3 has 15 amino acids. Germline V gene data show CDR1 as ENHRY and CDR2 as SYGVKD. Germline trimming cut 8 bases from V and 6 bases from J; bases unmatched to any gene: 14. Researchers amplified the TCR beta CDR3 regions from RNA transcripts. TCR CDR3 regions were first amplified by RT-PCR with HTBI primers. TCRdb re-called the multiplex PCR reads with MiXCR, one entry per CDR3 protein. The sample consists of 200,000 to 300,000 distinct CDR3 sequences, about 15% of them appearing once.

The chain links TRBV10-3 to TRBJ2-3, with 7 positions matching TRBD1. Sequenced sample: blood. The clonotype comes from a woman aged 18-29 years with Graves' ophthalmopathy. CDR3 bases: TGTGCCATCGCCGGGACAGCCTCCCATCCCGATACGCAGTATTTT. It specifies CAIAGTASHPDTQYF.